The text below deals with one TCR beta chain. Its cognate antigen is unknown. This entry comes from a study of cytomegalovirus exposure and HLA in healthy donors. Notes on the study in general: In vitro, a few CMV-associated chains proved specific for CMV antigens.

This PCR relied on a set of 60 Vbeta primers and 13 Jbeta primers. Profiling relied on immunoSEQ multiplex PCR, and the TCRdb table lists in-frame clones only, not all of them. Of over 150,000 clones listed, approximately 80% are singletons. The sample was PBMCs. This TCR derives from a man aged 25-45 years in good health and CMV-seropositive.

The CDR3 region has the DNA TGCGCCAGCAGCACGGGACAGAACGGCTATGGCTACACCTTC. Translated, it gives CASSTGQNGYGYTF. The J gene is TRBJ1-2, the V gene TRBV5-1, with TRBD1 identical over 7 bases. Looked up from germline, CDR1 is SGHRS and CDR2 is YFSETQ. CDR3 length equals 14 residues. Trimming removed 4 bases from V and 4 bases from J; junction bases left unmatched: 7.